One sample yielded the 28 T cell receptor beta chains listed below, sequenced in a study of CD8 T cells in Susac syndrome. Random-hexamer reverse transcription was applied to about 0.45 to 1 ug RNA. In TCRdb, the immunoSEQ multiplex PCR reads were re-called with MiXCR into one record per CDR3 protein. The sample consists of approximately 150,000 distinct CDR3 sequences, less than 95% of them appearing once. The sequenced sample was CD4+ T cells from PBMCs. These receptors were collected from a human donor in good health.

This chain joins TRBV29-1 and TRBJ2-3; D is unclear. The CDR3 is 13 amino acids. Trimming stripped 5 bases from V and 0 bases from J, with 9 bases between. Germline V gene sequence: CDR1 SQVTM, CDR2 ANQGSEA. In DNA form, the CDR3 reads TGCAGCGTTTTACCGGACAGCACAGATACGCAGTATTTT. It specifies CSVLPDSTDTQYF.

DNA of the CDR3: TGTGCCAGCAGTTACGCCCTAGGGACCCAGTACTTC. Protein sequence: CASSYALGTQYF. This sequence joins TRBV6-2 or TRBV6-3 and TRBJ2-5; D unresolved. Germline lookup yields CDR1 MNHEY and CDR2 SVGEGT. The CDR3 spans 12 residues. V lost 2 bases and J lost 7, with 8 bases in between.

The gene calls are TRBV24-1 and TRBJ1-3, with a possible D match to TRBD1 (6 bases). CDR1 is KGHDR, CDR2 SFDVKD, per germline. The CDR3 has 15 residues. With 2 bases removed from V and 8 bases from J, the gap between germline ends came to 15 bases. In nucleotides, the CDR3 is TGTGCCACCAGTGATTCACAGGGCCACGTGGACACCATATATTTT. This sequence encodes CATSDSQGHVDTIYF.

V gene TRBV9 combines with J gene TRBJ2-1, with 7 bases lining up with TRBD2. This CDR3 comprises 17 residues. Germline V gives CDR1 SGDLS, CDR2 YYNGEE. V lost 0 bases and J lost 4; bases outside the gene matches: 10. CDR3 in amino acids: CASSVAHIAGLYNEQFF. The CDR3, as DNA: TGTGCCAGCAGCGTAGCACATATAGCGGGCCTTTACAATGAGCAGTTCTTC.

Here the CDR3 reads CASSYQGNYGYTF. The CDR3, as DNA: TGTGCCAGCAGTTACCAGGGAAACTATGGCTACACCTTC. V and J are TRBV6-5 and TRBJ1-2, with D perhaps matching TRBD1 (5 bases). V gave up 2 bases and J gave up 2 bases, with 6 bases separating them. The CDR3 length is 13 residues. Germline V gene lookup returns CDR1 MNHEY and CDR2 SVGAGI.

The rearrangement uses TRBV3-1 and TRBJ1-1, with D perhaps TRBD1 (6 bases). This CDR3 has 11 amino acids. Germline CDR1 LGHDT, CDR2 YNNKEL (reference sequence). V was pared by 1 base and J by 13 bases, with 10 bases between. CDR3 DNA sequence: TGTGCCAGCAGCCAAGGAGGGGGAGTTTTCTTT. It specifies CASSQGGGVFF.

The J gene is TRBJ1-2, the V gene TRBV9, with D tentatively TRBD1 (6 bases). The CDR3 consists of 14 residues. From germline, CDR1 is SGDLS and CDR2 YYNGEE. V lost 0 bases and J 8 bases, leaving 14 bases between the germline ends. The chain's CDR3 is CASSVGAGEGGYTF. DNA of the CDR3: TGTGCCAGCAGCGTAGGGGCAGGGGAAGGAGGCTACACCTTC.

This clonotype was recorded only once. The V call is TRBV18, the J call TRBJ2-1, with 8 bases aligning to TRBD2. The germline V gene has CDR1 KGHSH and CDR2 LQKENI. The trim removed 6 bases at V and 8 bases at J, leaving 3 bases unmatched. This CDR3 is 12 amino acids long. In DNA form, the CDR3 reads TGTGCCAGCTCTCAACTAGCGGATGAGCAGTTCTTC. Amino acids: CASSQLADEQFF.

This chain connects TRBV30 to TRBJ2-1, with 14 positions matching TRBD2. The V and J ends lost 4 bases and 8 bases, in that order; junction bases with no gene match: 7. This CDR3 contains 15 residues. CDR1 is GTSNPN and CDR2 is SVGIG in the germline V gene (reference sequence). The CDR3 reads CAWNRGTSGSYEQFF. The DNA of the CDR3 is TGTGCCTGGAACAGGGGGACTAGCGGGAGCTATGAGCAGTTCTTC.

The chain couples TRBV5-4 to TRBJ2-1; D remains ambiguous. Trimming removed 0 bases from V and 4 bases from J, with 5 bases in between. The germline V gene encodes CDR1 SGHNT and CDR2 YYREEE (reference sequence). The CDR3 contains 13 residues. CDR3 nucleotides: TGTGCCAGCAGCTTGGACGGATACAATGAGCAGTTCTTC. Amino acid sequence: CASSLDGYNEQFF.

V gene TRBV18 combines with J gene TRBJ1-1; no clear D. Trimming left V 0 bases short and J 2 bases short, with 7 bases between. This CDR3 has 14 residues. Germline CDR1 reads KGHSH; CDR2 reads LQKENI. In DNA, the CDR3 is TGTGCCAGCTCACCACCAGGGTTTAACACTGAAGCTTTCTTT. Protein product: CASSPPGFNTEAFF. The full variable domain, with the rest looked up from reference TRBV18 and TRBJ1-1, is NAGVMQNPRHLVRRRGQEARLRCSPMKGHSHVYWYRQLPEEGLKFMVYLQKENIIDESGMPKERFSAEFPKEGPSILRIQQVVRGDSAAYFCASSPPGFNTEAFFGQGTRLTVV.

This clonotype was counted once. J is TRBJ1-2 and V is TRBV2; the D is unclear. V gave up 2 bases and J gave up 8 bases, with 3 bases separating them. The CDR3 sequence is 10 residues long. CDR1 and CDR2 (germline): SNHLY, FYNNEI. CDR3 sequence reads: CASSEQGYTF. The CDR3 DNA sequence: TGTGCCAGCAGTGAACAGGGCTACACCTTC.

This chain joins TRBV2 and TRBJ2-3; TRBD1 agrees at 11 bases. The CDR3 consists of 13 residues. V lost 8 bases and J lost 6; bases outside the gene matches: 4. Germline CDR1 reads SNHLY; CDR2 reads FYNNEI. CDR3 DNA sequence: TGTGCCAGCCGGACAGGGGGCATGGATACGCAGTATTTT. Its translation: CASRTGGMDTQYF. The full variable domain, in which reference TRBV2 and TRBJ2-3 provide the parts outside the CDR3, is EPEVTQTPSHQVTQMGQEVILRCVPISNHLYFYWYRQILGQKVEFLVSFYNNEISEKSEIFDDQFSVERPDGSNFTLKIRSTKLEDSAMYFCASRTGGMDTQYFGPGTRLTVL.

The rearrangement uses TRBV6-6 and TRBJ1-1, with a tentative D call TRBD1 (5 bases). The V end lost 10 bases, the J end lost 1 base, and 10 bases lay between the germline ends. The germline V gene has CDR1 MNHNY and CDR2 SVGAGI (reference sequence). This CDR3 is built from 12 residues. CDR3: CATRGANTEAFF. CDR3 nucleotides: TGTGCCACCCGGGGCGCGAACACTGAAGCTTTCTTT.

This chain connects TRBV20-1 to TRBJ2-7; TRBD2 matches at 7 bases. V lost 1 base to trimming and J lost 6 bases; unmatched junction nucleotides: 6. Germline CDR1 is DFQATT and CDR2 is SNEGSKA (reference sequence). CDR3 length equals 13 residues. This chain's CDR3 is CSARVAGDGEQYF. CDR3 bases: TGCAGTGCTAGAGTTGCGGGAGACGGCGAGCAGTACTTC.

J is TRBJ2-7 and V is TRBV5-1; D perhaps matches TRBD1 (6 bases). Germline V gene sequence: CDR1 SGHRS, CDR2 YFSETQ. The ends were cut back, 3 bases at V and 7 bases at J, with 17 bases in the middle. The CDR3 extends over 14 amino acids. CDR3 residues: CASSYWTEPSEQYF. In DNA, the CDR3 is TGCGCCAGCAGCTATTGGACAGAGCCTAGTGAGCAGTACTTC.

This chain connects TRBV24-1 to TRBJ2-3; 7 positions agree with TRBD1. The CDR3 extends over 15 amino acids. In germline, CDR1 is KGHDR, CDR2 SFDVKD. V gave up 5 bases and J gave up 3 bases; unmatched junction bases: 7. The CDR3 sequence is CATSVGNRGTDTQYF. The CDR3 DNA follows: TGTGCCACCAGTGTCGGTAACAGGGGAACAGATACGCAGTATTTT.

This chain uses TRBV11-2 with TRBJ2-2; D gene uncertain. The CDR3 runs to 13 residues. Per germline, CDR1 SGHAT and CDR2 FQNNGV. The ends were cut back, 0 bases at V and 7 bases at J, with 6 bases in the middle. The CDR3 here is CASSLESIGELFF. In nucleotides, the CDR3 is TGTGCCAGCAGCTTAGAATCGATCGGGGAGCTGTTTTTT.

Written as DNA, the CDR3 is TGTGCCAGCAGGCTGAGCGAGCAGTACTTC. This sequence encodes CASRLSEQYF. The chain couples TRBV2 to TRBJ2-7; D is undetermined. Germline CDR1 is SNHLY and CDR2 is FYNNEI. Trimming took 6 bases from V and 6 from J, leaving 6 bases between them. CDR3 length equals 10 residues. Combining the CDR3 with reference TRBV2 and TRBJ2-7 gives the whole variable domain EPEVTQTPSHQVTQMGQEVILRCVPISNHLYFYWYRQILGQKVEFLVSFYNNEISEKSEIFDDQFSVERPDGSNFTLKIRSTKLEDSAMYFCASRLSEQYFGPGTRLTVT.

V usage is TRBV27 and J usage is TRBJ2-7; TRBD1 agrees at 7 bases. CDR3 length equals 13 residues. V was pared by 5 bases and J by 9 bases, with 10 bases of the junction left unmatched. The germline V gene encodes CDR1 MNHEY and CDR2 SMNVEV (reference sequence). CDR3 loop: CASSPHTPGGQYF. The CDR3, as DNA: TGTGCCAGCAGTCCGCACACCCCAGGGGGGCAGTACTTC.

The chain uses TRBV6-5 and TRBJ1-2; maybe TRBD1 (6 bases). V was clipped by 7 bases and J by 6 bases, with 15 bases between them. Germline CDR1 and CDR2: MNHEY and SVGAGI. CDR3 size: 13 residues. The CDR3 DNA follows: TGTGCCAGCAAAACCGGAGGGGGGAATGGCTACACCTTC. It is translated as CASKTGGGNGYTF.

As to this clonotype: One junction end does not reproduce the germline sequence, and a read error may be involved. The rearrangement uses TRBV30 and TRBJ2-2, with 12 bases identical to TRBD2. CDR1 is GTSNPN, CDR2 SVGIG, per germline (reference sequence). This CDR3 has 15 amino acids. CDR3 sequence: CAWDGLAGNTGGLFF. As DNA, the CDR3 is TGTGCCTGGGACGGACTAGCGGGAAATACCGGGGGGCTGTTTTTT.

This rearrangement joins TRBV24-1 to TRBJ1-2; TRBD1 agrees at 9 bases. The CDR3 is 14 amino acids. Germline CDR1 is KGHDR and CDR2 is SFDVKD. V lost 3 bases to trimming and J lost 5 bases; unmatched junction nucleotides: 3. CDR3 amino acids: CATSDMDRGYGYTF. The CDR3 region has the DNA TGTGCCACCAGTGATATGGACAGGGGTTATGGCTACACCTTC.

The V call is TRBV9, the J call TRBJ2-3; unclear D gene. The germline V gene encodes CDR1 SGDLS and CDR2 YYNGEE. The CDR3 totals 11 residues. V was clipped by 4 bases and J by 6 bases, with 6 bases between them. The CDR3 spells CASSSRDTQYF. The CDR3 DNA follows: TGTGCCAGCAGCTCCCGGGATACGCAGTATTTT.

The chain is built from TRBV29-1 and TRBJ2-3, with a weak D call TRBD2 (6 bases). Looked up from germline, CDR1 is SQVTM and CDR2 is ANQGSEA. V lost 4 bases, J lost 1 base, and 12 bases lay in between. The CDR3 loop spans 14 amino acids. The DNA for the CDR3 is TGCAGCGTTGTAAGTAGCGGACGCACAGATACGCAGTATTTT. Protein sequence: CSVVSSGRTDTQYF.

The chain carries TRBV9 and TRBJ2-7; 7 bases match TRBD1. With 2 bases clipped from V and 7 bases from J, the junction kept 6 bases outside the gene matches. CDR1 and CDR2 (germline): SGDLS, YYNGEE. The CDR3 runs 13 residues. In nucleotides, the CDR3 is TGTGCCAGCAGCGTCGAGGGGGCTCGGGAGCAGTACTTC. Its translation is CASSVEGAREQYF. Full variable domain (missing parts from reference TRBV9 and TRBJ2-7): DSGVTQTPKHLITATGQRVTLRCSPRSGDLSVYWYQQSLDQGLQFLIQYYNGEERAKGNILERFSAQQFPDLHSELNLSSLELGDSALYFCASSVEGAREQYFGPGTRLTVT.

The V and J genes are TRBV7-8 and TRBJ2-1; D is uncertain. CDR1 and CDR2 from the germline V gene are SGHVS and FQNEAQ. Trimming cost V 1 base and J 9 bases, with 10 bases left between them. CDR3 size: 13 residues. As DNA, the CDR3 is TGTGCCAGCAGCTTAGAAGGTTTGGGTGAGCAGTTCTTC. Translating it yields CASSLEGLGEQFF.

The chain uses TRBV2 and TRBJ2-1; 8 bases are shared with TRBD2. J was trimmed by 4 bases and V by 7 bases; bases with no gene match: 9. The CDR3 runs 15 residues. Germline CDR1 is SNHLY and CDR2 is FYNNEI. The CDR3 loop reads CASTGTRVPYNEQFF. The DNA of the CDR3 is TGTGCCAGCACCGGGACTAGAGTTCCTTACAATGAGCAGTTCTTC.